Ten or more counts support the clone carrying this T cell receptor beta chain. Antigen unknown. These data come from a study of identical twins. The CDR3 covers 15 residues. V was trimmed by 1 base and J by 0 bases, leaving 9 bases between them. TCRdb itself ran the 5' RACE reads through MiXCR, one entry per CDR3 protein. The sample contains roughly 750,000 distinct CDR3 sequences, over 20% of which appear only once. Study findings and constraints: Out-of-frame alpha sequences common to twins exhibited an excess of low generation probability.

Another study also made use of these data, one on T cells expressing NK-cell markers. This second report adds: Six of the donors carried dominant NKG2C+ clonotypes that took up about 1.0-8% of their CD8+ T cells.

The origin of this receptor is a young woman in good health. Source material: PBMCs. The V and J genes are TRBV12-3 or TRBV12-4 and TRBJ1-2; D might be TRBD1 (6 bases). The CDR3 loop reads CASSLGRGPNYGYTF. The CDR3 DNA reads as TGTGCCAGCAGTTTAGGGCGGGGGCCTAACTATGGCTACACCTTC.